The present T cell receptor (beta chain) was sequenced within a study of shared clonotypes between healthy human individuals (dated by TCRdb to the early 2020s). Looking at the study overall: Two women and three men aged 18 to 49 years were included in the cohort. Per donor, three plates each were used for CD4 naive and CD4 memory, two for CD8 naive, and one for CD8 memory. Per donor, leukapheresis produced somewhere between about 0.94 and 9.5 billion PBMCs. Libraries were prepared and TCR repertoires were sequenced by different laboratories using diverse techniques, in order to increase sequencing depth and limit assay-specific biases. To estimate repertoire size and how much clonotype sharing occurs between individuals, the study deeply sequenced the blood TCR repertoires of 5 or 6 healthy adults. The research as a whole found: Naive subsets generally had larger estimated clonotype richness than memory subsets. Because the study included only a small number of donors, the genetic and exposure-history diversity represented was limited. Incomplete sequencing was indicated by rarefaction of sorted-subset datasets, despite the large sequencing depth. Sampling was restricted to blood, and TCR repertoires in tissue are likely to differ from TCR repertoires in blood. Higher generation probabilities were observed for clonotypes shared by all four sorted-subset donors than for non-shared clonotypes. Based on pairwise subsampling, the degree of clonotype sharing among donors was expected to be affected by sequencing depth. When a few donors were compared, the shared fraction of clonotypes was about 5% for naive CD4, approximately 3.5% for naive CD8, more than 2% for memory CD4, and under 0.5% for memory CD8.

Remarks on this clone: Its antigen is currently not known. No per-base quality is available; no much larger clone lies one base away.

Using the deep immunoSEQ assay, multiplex PCR amplified TCR CDR3 regions from genomic DNA. Extracted genomic DNA from each cell subset was spread evenly across all wells of several immunoSEQ 96-well plates, with each plate serving as a replicate. For sorted subsets, each replicate PCR was loaded with 200 ng genomic DNA, equivalent to some 27,000 T cell genomes. The purified libraries were quantified using a Qubit 3.0 fluorometer, sized with a Bioanalyzer 2100, and then quantified again using the KAPA Library Quantification kit. A separate single-read 150-cycle Illumina NextSeq 550 flow cell was used to sequence each immunoSEQ 96-well plate. Concerning the study's data processing: Because only junctional sequences without quality scores were contained in the immunoSEQ output, filtering matching that applied to full-length reads could not be performed. To assign V/J genes and CDR3, sequences were annotated against IMGT germline references using PyIR, a Python wrapper for IgBLAST v1.9. Any read was removed if the V/J assignment was weak (E-value above 1e-6), the CDR3 was missing, or the read contained stop codons, out-of-frame junctions, or ambiguous translated residues. V3J clonotypes were defined as sequences sharing the same inferred V gene, J gene, and CDR3 amino acid sequence. The percentage overlap between two repertoires was calculated by dividing the number of shared unique clonotypes by the size of the smaller repertoire. Three approaches were used to assess repertoire richness: RTK rarefaction, the Chao1 estimator, and Recon v2.1 estimates of unobserved clonotypes. Generation probabilities for all TCRbeta clonotypes obtained by the gDNA method from a handful of donors were computed using OLGA. In TCRdb, the immuneACCESS table is reduced to in-frame sequences with V and J assigned. These tables do not hold every clone; where another copy was compared, an unresolved V gene accounts for under half, and the others remain unexplained. That table furnishes V, J and clone size, whereas the DNA furnished D and trimming. The sample table holds around 2.3 million clones, of which 90% to 96% were seen once. 0.1% to 0.15% of the sample is held by the ten biggest clonotypes.

From the cysteine through the phenylalanine, the CDR3 covers 14 amino acids. Of the read, only the CDR3 DNA is kept; its 42 bases are in frame from base 1. CDR1 MNHNY and CDR2 SVGAGI are derived from the germline V gene (reference sequence). Cut back by 4 bases and 2 bases, the V and J ends lie 9 bases apart. Donors were healthy HIV-negative adults with no recently reported acute infections or vaccinations. All donors were Caucasian adults living in Nashville, Tennessee, USA. CD4+ T cells were enriched by magnetic negative selection, after which naive cells were positively selected on CD45RA and the negative fraction was taken as the memory subset. Blood was obtained by leukapheresis, after which PBMCs were separated by Ficoll-Histopaque density gradient centrifugation and cryopreserved in liquid nitrogen vapor phase. Analytical flow cytometry was used to check the purity and quantity of every magnetically sorted T cell population. Each sorted fraction had its genomic DNA isolated and then quantified by UV absorbance on a Nanodrop 2000c.

Material for sequencing was naive CD4+ T cells sorted from blood. The cell subset or site label, as the study defines it: CD45RA+ positively selected. The V and J genes are TRBV6-6 and TRBJ1-3; the D gene is perhaps TRBD1, on 5 matching bases. The source of this sequence is a man younger than 30 in good health. The DNA reads TGTGCCAGCAGTTTCGGGGCGGCTGGAAACACCATATATTTT. Protein translation: CASSFGAAGNTIYF.